Reported below is one T cell receptor beta chain. TCRdb reprocessed the 5' RACE reads with MiXCR, giving one entry per CDR3 protein. Here the sample spans approximately 100,000 distinct CDR3 sequences, over 6.5% being singletons. These data originate in a study of CD8 T cells in ankylosing spondylitis. Trimming took 3 bases from V and 3 from J, leaving 11 bases between them. This CDR3 contains 14 residues. The germline V gene has CDR1 SEHNR and CDR2 FQNEAQ (reference sequence). The origin of this receptor is a male donor with ankylosing spondylitis or in good health (not recorded which). This sequence joins TRBV7-9 and TRBJ2-5; no firm D call. Sample: blood, either unsorted or a sorted T cell fraction (not recorded which). CDR3 sequence: CASSFASWKETQYF. Here the CDR3 DNA reads TGTGCCAGCAGCTTTGCTTCGTGGAAAGAGACCCAGTACTTC.